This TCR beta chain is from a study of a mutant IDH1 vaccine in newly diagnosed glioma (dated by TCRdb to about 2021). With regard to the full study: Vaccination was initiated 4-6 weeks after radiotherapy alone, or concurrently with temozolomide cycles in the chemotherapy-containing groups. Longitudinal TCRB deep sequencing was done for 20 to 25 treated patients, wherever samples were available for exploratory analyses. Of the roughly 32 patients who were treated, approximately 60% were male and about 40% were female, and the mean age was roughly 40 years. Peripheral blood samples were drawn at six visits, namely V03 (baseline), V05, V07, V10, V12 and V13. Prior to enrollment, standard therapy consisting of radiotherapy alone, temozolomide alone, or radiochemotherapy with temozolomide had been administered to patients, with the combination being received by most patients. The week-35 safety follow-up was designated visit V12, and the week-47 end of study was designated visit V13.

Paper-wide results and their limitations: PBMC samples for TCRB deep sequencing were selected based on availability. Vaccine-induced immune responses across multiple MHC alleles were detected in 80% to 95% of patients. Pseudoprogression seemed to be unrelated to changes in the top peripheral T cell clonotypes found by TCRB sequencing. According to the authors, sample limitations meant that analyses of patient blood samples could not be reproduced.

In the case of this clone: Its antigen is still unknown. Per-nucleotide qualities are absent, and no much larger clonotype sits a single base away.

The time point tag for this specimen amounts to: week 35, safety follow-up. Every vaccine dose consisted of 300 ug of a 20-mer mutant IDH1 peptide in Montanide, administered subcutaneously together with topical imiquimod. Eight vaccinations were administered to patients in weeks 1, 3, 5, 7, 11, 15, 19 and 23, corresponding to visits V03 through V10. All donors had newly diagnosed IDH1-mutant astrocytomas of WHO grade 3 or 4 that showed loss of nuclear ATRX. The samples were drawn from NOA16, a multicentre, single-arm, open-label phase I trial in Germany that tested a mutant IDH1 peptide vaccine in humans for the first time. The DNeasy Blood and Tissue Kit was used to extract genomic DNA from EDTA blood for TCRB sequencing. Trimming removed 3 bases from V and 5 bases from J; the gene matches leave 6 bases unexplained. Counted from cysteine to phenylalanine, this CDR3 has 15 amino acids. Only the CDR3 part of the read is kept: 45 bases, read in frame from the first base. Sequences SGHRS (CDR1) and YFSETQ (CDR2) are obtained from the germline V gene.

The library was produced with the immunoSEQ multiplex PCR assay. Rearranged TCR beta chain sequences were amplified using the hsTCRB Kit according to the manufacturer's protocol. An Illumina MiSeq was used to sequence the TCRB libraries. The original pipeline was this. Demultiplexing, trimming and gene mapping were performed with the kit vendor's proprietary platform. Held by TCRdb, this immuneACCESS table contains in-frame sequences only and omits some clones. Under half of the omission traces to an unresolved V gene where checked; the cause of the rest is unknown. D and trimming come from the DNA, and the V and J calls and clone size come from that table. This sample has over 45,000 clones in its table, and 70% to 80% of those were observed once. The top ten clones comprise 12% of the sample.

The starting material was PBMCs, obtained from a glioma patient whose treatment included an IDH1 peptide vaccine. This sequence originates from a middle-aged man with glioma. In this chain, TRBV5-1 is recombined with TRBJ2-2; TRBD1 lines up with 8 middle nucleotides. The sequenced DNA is TGCGCCAGCAGCTATACGGACAGGGCAACCGGGGAGCTGTTTTTT. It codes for CASSYTDRATGELFF.